The sequence of this TCR beta chain was determined in a study of spatial heterogeneity in lung cancer (dated by TCRdb to the late 2010s). Broadly, across the study: Donors were under 95 patients with early-stage, untreated non-small cell lung cancer from the lung TRACERx cohort. Beta-chain transcripts were consistently detected in greater numbers than alpha-chain transcripts, which likely reflects a higher abundance of beta-chain transcripts. Both alpha and beta chains were TCR-sequenced in samples taken at surgery, namely 220 tumor regions, fewer than 80 matched nontumor lung samples and some 53 PBMC samples. Follow-up PBMC samples were sequenced whenever available, with a median time to follow-up of 2 to 3 years after resection. In the raw uncorrected reads, each unique combination of TCR and UMI appeared more than ten times on average. TCR repertoire features were related to nonsynonymous mutation counts determined by whole-exome sequencing of tumor tissue. In non-small cell lung cancer, the study quantitatively compared TCR alpha and beta repertoires across several tumor regions, matched nontumor lung, and blood.

Worth noting for this clonotype: Which antigen it targets is not known. Base qualities are missing; no much larger clone stands one base away.

This specimen's time point label, per the study, means: blood at routine non-recurrence follow-up after resection. For TCR sequencing, whole RNA was extracted from tumor and nontumor lung tissue, or from cryopreserved PBMC samples, and no cell sorting was done. Patients were selected for TCR sequencing only if sufficient RNA was available from at least two tumor regions. Overall study outcomes, separate from this receptor: Confirming at a functional level the hypothesis that regional TCRs recognize regional mutations was considered to require additional single-cell paired TCR alpha and beta sequencing. Ubiquitous expanded tumor TCRs were detected in blood more often at tumor resection than at routine follow-up. Only roughly 15 patients were included in the comparisons of baseline and follow-up blood repertoires.

Libraries were made using 5' RACE. The sequencing machine was a NextSeq 500. To allow correction of PCR and sequencing errors, the TCR library protocol tagged every TCR cDNA molecule with a unique molecular identifier. Under the source paper's analysis protocol: TCR identification, UMI-based error correction and CDR3 extraction were performed with Decombinator tools. Expanded TCRs were defined as those above a frequency of 2 per 1,000, corresponding to the top 1% of the tumor frequency distribution. Each repertoire was subsampled 100 times to 5,000 TCRs, after which Renyi diversity was computed with the R vegan package. CDR3 similarity networks were built from amino acid triplet string-kernel similarity, connecting CDR3s with pairwise similarity above 0.82. TCRdb reprocessing: public reads trimmed at Q25 with fastp, clones called with MiXCR, in-frame beta chains kept. CDR3 protein duplicates are merged, each entry listing the most common genes and DNA. The V and J calls follow TCRdb's processing rather than the paper's. This sample is represented by about 29,000 distinct CDR3 sequences; less than 11% of them were singletons. The ten largest make up under 30% of the sample.

In the germline V gene, CDR1 corresponds to LGHNA and CDR2 to YSLEER. From cysteine to phenylalanine, the CDR3 is 13 amino acids long. Of the read, only the CDR3 DNA is kept; its 39 bases are in frame from base 1. Trimming costs V 5 bases and J 5 bases, and their ends lie 12 bases apart. Source: PBMCs, taken at follow-up. This sequence originates from a female donor with early-stage non-small cell lung cancer. In this chain, TRBV4-3 is recombined with TRBJ1-1, with an unclear D gene assignment. This receptor has the CDR3 CASSTRGRTEAFF. The DNA is as follows: TGCGCCAGCAGCACGAGAGGGAGGACTGAAGCTTTCTTT.